The text below deals with one T cell receptor (beta chain). The specificity of this receptor is unknown. The sample holds no much larger clone one base away, and base qualities are not on file. Counted from cysteine to phenylalanine, this CDR3 has 13 amino acids. Only the CDR3 portion is preserved as DNA: 39 bases, with reading frame beginning at the first base. V drops 1 base and J drops 2 bases, leaving 5 bases in between. Taken with the paper, the label for time point translates to: baseline before first vaccination. Vaccinee samples were obtained from the UK trials COV001 and COV002, which included a single-blind randomized controlled phase 2/3 trial of AZD1222 (ChAdOx1 nCoV-19) in healthy adults. For TCRbeta chain sequencing, PBMC samples were collected from trial participants at day 0 and at day 28 after the second dose. The data originate from a study of T cell responses to AZD1222 COVID-19 vaccine (dated by TCRdb to about 2021). The study in broad terms: AZD1222 recipients given second doses at about 4 weeks or at about 12 weeks were pooled, since spike-specific TCR depth and breadth were not found to differ between the two schedules. TCR sequencing was performed for roughly 250 trial participants, of whom 200 to 220 were given two doses of AZD1222 and some 26 were given two doses of MenACWY control vaccine. Enrollment into the trials was organized by age into subgroups of 18-55, 56-69 and 70-plus years, and those subgroups contained approximately 150, 30 and 60 TCR-sequenced participants, respectively.

General findings and caveats noted by the study authors: CD4 TCRs associated with the vaccine covered the entire spike protein, and the dominant responses were in regions 160-218 and 743-854. The 56-69-year group was small, and its depth increase did not reach significance, likely because of low power. Participants were mostly white British and included more females than males, and it was suggested by the authors that clonal diversity may have been underestimated. After two AZD1222 doses, both the breadth and the depth of spike-specific TCRs were significantly higher than at day 0 and than in MenACWY recipients. Because no day 14 peak-response samples were available, the repertoires could be characterized only after the peak T cell response. Conclusions about previously exposed vaccinees are limited because only six or seven AZD1222 recipients were SARS-CoV-2 seropositive at baseline. Reportedly, almost half of the unique spike-specific TCRs recognized epitopes lying outside the regions that are mutated in the B.1.351 and B.1.1.7 variants.

The CDR3 regions of human TCRbeta chains were subjected to immunosequencing. As for the authors' bioinformatics: TCRs in the repertoires were matched against a reference library of SARS-CoV-2-specific TCRs that had been generated with the MIRA antigen-specificity platform. Breadth was defined as the fraction of unique TCRs that were SARS-CoV-2-associated. Depth was defined as the fraction of total T cells that were SARS-CoV-2-associated. Using the MIRA data, each spike-specific TCR was assigned both to the spike region to which the TCR was reactive and to a CD4 or CD8 class. Log10-transformed breadth and depth values were compared by one-way ANOVA with Sidak's multiple comparisons tests. The table was pulled from immuneACCESS by TCRdb, which kept in-frame rearrangements only. Such tables lose some clones; where checked, under half of the loss comes from unresolved V genes, and the rest has no known cause. V, J and clone size are taken as reported in that table, and D and trimming were inferred from the DNA itself. This sample holds 100,000 to 150,000 clones; more than 85% were observed only once. Of the sample, about 5% falls within the top ten clones.

The sequencing here drew on peripheral blood, taken on day 0 of AZD1222 vaccination. This sequence originates from an adult in good health. The rearranged chain carries TRBV12-3 or TRBV12-4 and TRBJ2-5; there is no confident call for the D gene. The CDR3: CASSLDRQETQYF. The DNA sequence is TGTGCCAGCAGTTTAGACAGACAAGAGACCCAGTACTTC.